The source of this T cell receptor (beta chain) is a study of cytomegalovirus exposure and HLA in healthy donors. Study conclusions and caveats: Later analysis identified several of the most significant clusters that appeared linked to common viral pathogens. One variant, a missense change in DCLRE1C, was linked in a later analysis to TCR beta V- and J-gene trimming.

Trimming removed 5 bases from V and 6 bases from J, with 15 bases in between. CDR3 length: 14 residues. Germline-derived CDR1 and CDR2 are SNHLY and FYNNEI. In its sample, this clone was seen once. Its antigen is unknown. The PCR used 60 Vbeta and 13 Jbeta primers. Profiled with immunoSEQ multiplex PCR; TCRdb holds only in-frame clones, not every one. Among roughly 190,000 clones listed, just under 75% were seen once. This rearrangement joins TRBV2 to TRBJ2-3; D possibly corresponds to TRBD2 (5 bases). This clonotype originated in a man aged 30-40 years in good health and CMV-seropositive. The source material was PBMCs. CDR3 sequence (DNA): TGTGCCAGCAGTCCGGGCAGACTACAGGATACGCAGTATTTT. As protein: CASSPGRLQDTQYF.